The entry below gives a single T cell receptor (beta chain) sequence along with its context. The target antigen is unknown. The authors deemed Graves' hyperthyroidism stable absent ophthalmopathy progression within 18 months. Criteria for exclusion of patients were uncontrolled infection, other autoimmune disease, pregnancy or lactation. This entry comes from a study of T cells in Graves' hyperthyroidism and ophthalmopathy. Study conclusions and caveats: The majority of expanded thyroid clonotypes above 0.001 also appeared in blood. Ophthalmopathy was told apart from stable hyperthyroidism by a 13 V-J model.

TCR beta CDR3 regions were amplified from RNA transcripts. First-round RT-PCR targeting the TCR CDR3 was performed with the HTBI primer set. TCRdb reprocessed the multiplex PCR reads via MiXCR and lists one record per CDR3 protein. In the table there are a few hundred thousand distinct CDR3 sequences, about 15% of which are singletons. Germline lookup yields CDR1 ENHRY and CDR2 SYGVKD. This CDR3 region has 13 residues. Trimming took off 7 bases at V and 1 base at J, with 9 bases between the two ends. Input material: blood. The chain uses TRBV10-3 and TRBJ2-3, with D hard to call. The receptor was isolated from a woman aged 25 to 39 with Graves' hyperthyroidism. The CDR3 loop reads CAITDTGTDTQYF. The CDR3 bases are TGTGCCATCACCGACACCGGCACAGATACGCAGTATTTT.